In its sample, the clone carrying this TCR beta chain was seen once. Specimens obtained from alopecia areata patients comprised lesional scalp punch biopsies and peripheral blood. RNA was extracted and reverse transcribed into cDNA as the sequencing template. Only in-frame clones appear in the TCRdb table, and some are missing; sequencing was by immunoSEQ multiplex PCR. The table includes around 15,000 clones, about 61% detected once. This record comes from a study of CD8+ T cells in alopecia areata. The germline V and J ends were trimmed by 0 bases and 6 bases, with 8 bases remaining between them. The CDR3 extends over 13 amino acids. Germline-derived CDR1 and CDR2 are PRHDT and FYEKMQ (reference sequence).

The chain joins TRBV13 to TRBJ1-1; a possible D gene is TRBD1 (5 bases). Sample: skin. The receptor comes from a human donor with alopecia areata. CDR3 in DNA: TGTGCCAGCAGCTTAGGTAGGGGTTCTGAAGCTTTCTTT. Protein: CASSLGRGSEAFF.